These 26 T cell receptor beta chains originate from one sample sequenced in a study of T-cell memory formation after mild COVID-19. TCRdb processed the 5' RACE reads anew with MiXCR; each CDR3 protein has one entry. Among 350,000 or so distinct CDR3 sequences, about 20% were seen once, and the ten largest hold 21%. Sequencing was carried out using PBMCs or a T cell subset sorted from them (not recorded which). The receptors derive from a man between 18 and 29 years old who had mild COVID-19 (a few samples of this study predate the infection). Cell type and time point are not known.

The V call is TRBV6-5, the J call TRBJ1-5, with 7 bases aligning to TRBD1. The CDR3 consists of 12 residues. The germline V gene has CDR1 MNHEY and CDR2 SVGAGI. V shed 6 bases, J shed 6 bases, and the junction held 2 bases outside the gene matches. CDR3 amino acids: CASRTGIQPQHF. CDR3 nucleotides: TGTGCCAGCAGGACAGGGATTCAGCCCCAGCATTTT.

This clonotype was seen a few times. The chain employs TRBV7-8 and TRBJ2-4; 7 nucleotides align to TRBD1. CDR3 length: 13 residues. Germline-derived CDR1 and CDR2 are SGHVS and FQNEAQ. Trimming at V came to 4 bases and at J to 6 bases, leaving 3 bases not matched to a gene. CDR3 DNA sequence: TGTGCCAGCAGCTGGACAGGAGGAAACATTCAGTACTTC. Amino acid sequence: CASSWTGGNIQYF.

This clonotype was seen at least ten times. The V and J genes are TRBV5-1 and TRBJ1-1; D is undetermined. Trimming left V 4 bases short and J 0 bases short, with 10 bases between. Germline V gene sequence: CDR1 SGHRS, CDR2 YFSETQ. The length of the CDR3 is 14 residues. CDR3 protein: CASSIDRLNTEAFF. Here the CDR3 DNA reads TGCGCCAGCAGCATAGACCGCCTGAACACTGAAGCTTTCTTT. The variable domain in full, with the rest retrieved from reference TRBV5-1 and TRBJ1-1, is KAGVTQTPRYLIKTRGQQVTLSCSPISGHRSVSWYQQTPGQGLQFLFEYFSETQRNKGNFPGRFSGRQFSNSRSEMNVSTLELGDSALYLCASSIDRLNTEAFFGQGTRLTVV.

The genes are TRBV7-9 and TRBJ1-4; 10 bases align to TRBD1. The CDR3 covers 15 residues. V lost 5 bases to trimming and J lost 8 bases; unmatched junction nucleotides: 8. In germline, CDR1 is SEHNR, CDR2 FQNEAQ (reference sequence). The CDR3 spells CASSSSGTGAEKLFF. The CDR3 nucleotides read TGTGCCAGCAGCAGTTCCGGGACAGGGGCCGAAAAACTGTTTTTT. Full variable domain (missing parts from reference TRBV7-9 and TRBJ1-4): DTGVSQNPRHKITKRGQNVTFRCDPISEHNRLYWYRQTLGQGPEFLTYFQNEAQLEKSRLLSDRFSAERPKGSFSTLEIQRTEQGDSAMYLCASSSSGTGAEKLFFGSGTQLSVL.

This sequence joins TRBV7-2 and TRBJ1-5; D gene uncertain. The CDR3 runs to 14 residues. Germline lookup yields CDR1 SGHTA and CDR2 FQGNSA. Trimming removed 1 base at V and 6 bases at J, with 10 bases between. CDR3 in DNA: TGTGCCAGCAGCTTAGGCCCCAAGGGTCAGCCCCAGCATTTT. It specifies CASSLGPKGQPQHF.

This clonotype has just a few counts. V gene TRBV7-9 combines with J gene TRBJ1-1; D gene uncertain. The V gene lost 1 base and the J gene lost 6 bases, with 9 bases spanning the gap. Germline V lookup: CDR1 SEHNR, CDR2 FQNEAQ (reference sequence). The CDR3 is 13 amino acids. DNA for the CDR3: TGTGCCAGCAGCTTAGACGGCGGGTCTGAAGCTTTCTTT. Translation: CASSLDGGSEAFF.

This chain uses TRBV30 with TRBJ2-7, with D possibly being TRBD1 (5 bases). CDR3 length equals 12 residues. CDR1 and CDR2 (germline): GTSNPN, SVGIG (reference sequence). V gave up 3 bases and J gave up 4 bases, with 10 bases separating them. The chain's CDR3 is CAWSSSGYEQYF. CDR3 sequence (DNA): TGTGCCTGGAGCTCCTCAGGGTACGAGCAGTACTTC. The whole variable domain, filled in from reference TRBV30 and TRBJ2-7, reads SQTIHQWPATLVQPVGSPLSLECTVEGTSNPNLYWYRQAAGRGLQLLFYSVGIGQISSEVPQNLSASRPQDRQFILSSKKLLLSDSGFYLCAWSSSGYEQYFGPGTRLTVT.

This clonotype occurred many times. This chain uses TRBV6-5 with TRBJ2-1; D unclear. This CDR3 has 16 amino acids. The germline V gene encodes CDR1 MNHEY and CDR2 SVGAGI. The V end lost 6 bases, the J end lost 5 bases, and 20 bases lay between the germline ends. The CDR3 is CASRRRAAYGNNEQFF. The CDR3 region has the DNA TGTGCCAGCAGGCGCCGGGCGGCATACGGCAACAATGAGCAGTTCTTC.

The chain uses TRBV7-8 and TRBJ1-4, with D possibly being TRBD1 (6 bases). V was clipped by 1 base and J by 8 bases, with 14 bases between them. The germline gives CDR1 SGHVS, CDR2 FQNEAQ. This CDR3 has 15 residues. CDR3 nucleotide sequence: TGTGCCAGCAGCTTAGGGGGGCGAGGTCGAGAAAAACTGTTTTTT. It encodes CASSLGGRGREKLFF. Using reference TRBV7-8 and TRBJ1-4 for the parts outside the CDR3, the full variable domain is GAGVSQSPRYKVAKRGQDVALRCDPISGHVSLFWYQQALGQGPEFLTYFQNEAQLDKSGLPSDRFFAERPEGSVSTLKIQRTQQEDSAVYLCASSLGGRGREKLFFGSGTQLSVL.

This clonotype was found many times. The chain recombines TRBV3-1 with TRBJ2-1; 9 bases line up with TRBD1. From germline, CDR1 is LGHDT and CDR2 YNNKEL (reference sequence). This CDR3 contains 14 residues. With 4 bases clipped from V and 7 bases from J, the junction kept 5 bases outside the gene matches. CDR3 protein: CASSLTGTGNEQFF. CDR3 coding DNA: TGTGCCAGCAGCCTCACCGGGACAGGGAATGAGCAGTTCTTC.

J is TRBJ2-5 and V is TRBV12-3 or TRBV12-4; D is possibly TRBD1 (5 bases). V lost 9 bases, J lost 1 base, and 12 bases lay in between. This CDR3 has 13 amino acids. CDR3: CASTRTFQETQYF. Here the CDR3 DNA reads TGTGCCAGTACCCGGACATTCCAAGAGACCCAGTACTTC.

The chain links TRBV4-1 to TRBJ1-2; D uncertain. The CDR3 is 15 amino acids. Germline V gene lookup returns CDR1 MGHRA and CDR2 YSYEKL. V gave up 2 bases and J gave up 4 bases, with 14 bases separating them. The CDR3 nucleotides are TGCGCCAGCAGCCAACCAAGCGCACAGTTCTATGGCTACACCTTC. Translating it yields CASSQPSAQFYGYTF.

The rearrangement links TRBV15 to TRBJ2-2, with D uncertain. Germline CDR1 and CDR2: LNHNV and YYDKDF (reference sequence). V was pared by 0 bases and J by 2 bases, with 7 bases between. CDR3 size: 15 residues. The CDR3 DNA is TGTGCCACCAGCAGAGATTTGGGTAACACCGGGGAGCTGTTTTTT. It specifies CATSRDLGNTGELFF.

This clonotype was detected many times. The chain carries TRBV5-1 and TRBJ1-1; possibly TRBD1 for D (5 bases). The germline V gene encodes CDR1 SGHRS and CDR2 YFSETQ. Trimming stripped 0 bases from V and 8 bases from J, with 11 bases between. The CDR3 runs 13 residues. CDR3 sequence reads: CASSLGTGTEAFF. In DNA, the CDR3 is TGCGCCAGCAGCTTGGGGACCGGGACGGAAGCTTTCTTT.

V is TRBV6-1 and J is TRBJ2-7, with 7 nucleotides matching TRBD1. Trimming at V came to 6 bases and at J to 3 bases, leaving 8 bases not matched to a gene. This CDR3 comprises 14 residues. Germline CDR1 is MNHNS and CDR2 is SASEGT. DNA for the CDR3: TGTGCCAGCAGGGGGGACAGTACCTTCTACGAGCAGTACGTC. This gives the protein CASRGDSTFYEQYV.

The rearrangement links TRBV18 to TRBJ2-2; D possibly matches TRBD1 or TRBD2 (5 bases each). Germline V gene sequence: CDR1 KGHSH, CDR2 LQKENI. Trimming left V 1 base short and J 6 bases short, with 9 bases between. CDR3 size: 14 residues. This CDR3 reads CASSPQGSAGELFF. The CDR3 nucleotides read TGTGCCAGCTCACCACAGGGGAGCGCCGGGGAGCTGTTTTTT.

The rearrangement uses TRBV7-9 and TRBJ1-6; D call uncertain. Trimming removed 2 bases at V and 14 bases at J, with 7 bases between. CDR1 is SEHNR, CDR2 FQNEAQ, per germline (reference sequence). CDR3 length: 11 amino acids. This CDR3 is CASSLRWALHF. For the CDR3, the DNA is TGTGCCAGCAGCTTAAGATGGGCCCTCCACTTT.

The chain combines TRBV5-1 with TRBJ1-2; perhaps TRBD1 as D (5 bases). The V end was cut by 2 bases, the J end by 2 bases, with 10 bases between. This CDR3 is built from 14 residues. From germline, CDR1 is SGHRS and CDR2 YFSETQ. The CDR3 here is CASSFPGRNYGYTF. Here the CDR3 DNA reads TGCGCCAGCAGCTTCCCGGGACGCAACTATGGCTACACCTTC.

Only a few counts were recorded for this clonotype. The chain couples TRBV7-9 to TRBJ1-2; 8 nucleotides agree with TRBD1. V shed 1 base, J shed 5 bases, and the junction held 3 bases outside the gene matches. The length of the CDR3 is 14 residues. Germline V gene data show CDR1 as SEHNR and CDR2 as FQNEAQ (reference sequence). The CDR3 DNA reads TGTGCCAGCAGCTTAGGACAGGGGAAATATGGCTACACCTTC. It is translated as CASSLGQGKYGYTF.

Written as DNA, the CDR3 is TGTGCCTGGACAGGACGGATACAAGAGACCCAGTACTTC. Translating gives CAWTGRIQETQYF. The chain uses TRBV30 and TRBJ2-5; D unclear. The V gene's germline CDR1 is GTSNPN and CDR2 SVGIG (reference sequence). The CDR3 contains 13 residues. Trimming left V 4 bases short and J 2 bases short, with 11 bases between.

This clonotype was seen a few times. CDR3 bases: TGCAGTGCTAGACCCCCCGACAGCCTCAACTATGGCTACACCTTC. Its translation: CSARPPDSLNYGYTF. The rearrangement links TRBV20-1 to TRBJ1-2; TRBD1 might be the D (5 bases). V was clipped by 2 bases and J by 2 bases, with 15 bases between them. Per the germline V gene, CDR1 is DFQATT and CDR2 is SNEGSKA (reference sequence). The CDR3 is 15 amino acids.

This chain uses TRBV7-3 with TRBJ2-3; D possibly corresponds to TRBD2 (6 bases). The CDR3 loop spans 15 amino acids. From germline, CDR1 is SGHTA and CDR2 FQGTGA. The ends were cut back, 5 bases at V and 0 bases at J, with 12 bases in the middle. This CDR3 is CASSRGVSSTDTQYF. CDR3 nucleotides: TGTGCCAGCAGCCGCGGGGTTTCTAGCACAGATACGCAGTATTTT.

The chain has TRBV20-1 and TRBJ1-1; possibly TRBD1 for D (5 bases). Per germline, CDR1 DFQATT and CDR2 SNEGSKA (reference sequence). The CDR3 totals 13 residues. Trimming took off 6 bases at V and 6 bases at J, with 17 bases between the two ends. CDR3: CSAKGSGIPEAFF. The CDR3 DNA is TGCAGTGCCAAAGGTTCAGGGATCCCTGAAGCTTTCTTT.

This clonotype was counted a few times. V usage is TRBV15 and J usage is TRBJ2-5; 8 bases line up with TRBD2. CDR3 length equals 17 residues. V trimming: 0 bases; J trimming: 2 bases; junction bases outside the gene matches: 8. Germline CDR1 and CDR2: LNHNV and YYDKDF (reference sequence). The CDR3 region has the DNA TGTGCCACCAGCAGAGATGGGGGGACTAGACGTCAAGAGACCCAGTACTTC. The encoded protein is CATSRDGGTRRQETQYF.

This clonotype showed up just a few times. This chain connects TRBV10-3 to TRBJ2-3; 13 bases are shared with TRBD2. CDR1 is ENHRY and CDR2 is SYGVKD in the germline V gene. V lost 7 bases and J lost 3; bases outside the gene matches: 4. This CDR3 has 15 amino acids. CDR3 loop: CAITGTSGVTDTQYF. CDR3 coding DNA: TGTGCCATCACCGGGACTAGCGGGGTGACAGATACGCAGTATTTT.

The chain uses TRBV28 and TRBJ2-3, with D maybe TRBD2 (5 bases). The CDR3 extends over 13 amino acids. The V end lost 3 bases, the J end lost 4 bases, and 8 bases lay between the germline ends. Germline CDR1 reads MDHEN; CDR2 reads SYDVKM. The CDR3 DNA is TGTGCCAGCAGTTTTACTAGTCCAGATACGCAGTATTTT. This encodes CASSFTSPDTQYF.